The next 27 T cell receptor beta chains were all read from a single sample in a study of T-cell reconstitution after alpha-beta-depleted transplantation in children. The TCRbeta library was prepared with unique molecular identifiers. TCRdb analysed the PCR reads with MiXCR anew, one entry per CDR3 protein. This sample yields 90,000 to 150,000 distinct CDR3 sequences, of which 20% to 25% are seen a single time; approximately 10% belongs to the top ten. Here the sequenced sample was PBMCs, mostly from graft donor cells, taken 180 days after TCRalphabeta/CD19-depleted stem cell transplant. Every receptor here comes from a male patient aged 2-9 years who had a stem cell transplant for chronic granulomatous disease, so the T cells may come from the graft donor.

This clonotype was seen many times. The chain has TRBV5-1 and TRBJ1-1, with 7 bases aligning to TRBD1. This CDR3 has 14 amino acids. Germline CDR1 SGHRS, CDR2 YFSETQ. Trimming at V came to 4 bases and at J to 4 bases, leaving 7 bases not matched to a gene. The CDR3 DNA reads TGCGCCAGCAGCCGTGGACAGGCGGGCACTGAAGCTTTCTTT. It yields the protein CASSRGQAGTEAFF.

In its sample, this clonotype was seen many times. The chain joins TRBV12-5 to TRBJ2-7; D is unresolved. CDR1 LGHNT and CDR2 FRNRAP come from the germline V gene. This CDR3 spans 13 amino acids. V shed 1 base and J shed 2 bases, with 6 bases lying between them. In DNA, the CDR3 is TGTGCTAGTGGTTTGGGGCTAACCTACGAGCAGTACTTC. This encodes CASGLGLTYEQYF.

This clonotype was observed a handful of times. The gene calls are TRBV29-1 and TRBJ1-4; TRBD1 matches 7 bases. From germline, CDR1 is SQVTM and CDR2 ANQGSEA. V trimming: 7 bases; J trimming: 8 bases; junction bases outside the gene matches: 4. The CDR3 consists of 11 residues. The CDR3 coding sequence is TGCAGCGCCTCAGGGGGGGAAAAACTGTTTTTT. It yields the protein CSASGGEKLFF.

This clonotype appeared a single time. The chain recombines TRBV29-1 with TRBJ1-1, with a possible D match to TRBD1 (5 bases). Per germline, CDR1 SQVTM and CDR2 ANQGSEA. V lost 4 bases to trimming and J lost 1 base, with 13 bases between them. The CDR3 runs to 14 residues. This CDR3 reads CSVGGRAQNTEAFF. For the CDR3, the DNA is TGCAGCGTTGGGGGCAGGGCCCAGAACACTGAAGCTTTCTTT.

This clonotype was detected many times. The chain has TRBV6-5 and TRBJ1-5; 7 bases line up with TRBD1. The CDR3 has 17 residues. Germline lookup yields CDR1 MNHEY and CDR2 SVGAGI. V trimming: 2 bases; J trimming: 2 bases; junction bases outside the gene matches: 9. This CDR3 reads CASSYVQGSIGNQPQHF. CDR3 nucleotides: TGTGCCAGCAGTTACGTACAGGGGAGTATAGGCAATCAGCCCCAGCATTTT.

This clonotype was observed at least ten times. J is TRBJ2-1 and V is TRBV28; D is undetermined. The CDR3 is 13 amino acids. CDR1 MDHEN and CDR2 SYDVKM come from the germline V gene. V lost 7 bases and J 0 bases, leaving 7 bases between the germline ends. DNA of the CDR3: TGTGCCAGCAATCTCGGCTCCTACAATGAGCAGTTCTTC. Its protein is CASNLGSYNEQFF.

The genes are TRBV2 and TRBJ1-5; TRBD1 might be the D (5 bases). CDR1 and CDR2 from the germline V gene are SNHLY and FYNNEI. The length of the CDR3 is 14 residues. The germline V and J ends were trimmed by 5 bases and 4 bases, with 12 bases remaining between them. DNA for the CDR3: TGTGCCAGCAGTACCCTCGGGGGAAATCAGCCCCAGCATTTT. Its translation is CASSTLGGNQPQHF. Full variable domain (rest looked up from reference TRBV2 and TRBJ1-5): EPEVTQTPSHQVTQMGQEVILRCVPISNHLYFYWYRQILGQKVEFLVSFYNNEISEKSEIFDDQFSVERPDGSNFTLKIRSTKLEDSAMYFCASSTLGGNQPQHFGDGTRLSIL.

This clonotype was observed at least ten times. The CDR3 nucleotides are TGCAGTGCTCCCTTTACTGATCGTCCGGGACTAGTTTTCACAGATACGCAGTATTTT. Encoded protein: CSAPFTDRPGLVFTDTQYF. The gene calls are TRBV20-1 and TRBJ2-3; 8 bases fit TRBD2. CDR1 is DFQATT and CDR2 is SNEGSKA in the germline V gene (reference sequence). V shed 5 bases and J 2 bases; nucleotides not matched to a gene: 21. CDR3 length: 19 amino acids.

The chain links TRBV29-1 to TRBJ2-2; TRBD1 or TRBD2 may be the D gene (5 bases each). The CDR3 spans 14 residues. Trimming removed 4 bases at V and 6 bases at J, with 15 bases between. Per the germline V gene, CDR1 is SQVTM and CDR2 is ANQGSEA. The CDR3 nucleotides read TGCAGCGTTGGGTCAGGGATTAGCGCCGGGGAGCTGTTTTTT. This gives the protein CSVGSGISAGELFF.

V usage is TRBV27 and J usage is TRBJ2-1, with TRBD1 matching over 7 bases. CDR3 size: 16 residues. The J segment lost 2 bases and the V segment lost 5 bases, leaving 9 bases of the junction unmatched. Germline V gene sequence: CDR1 MNHEY, CDR2 SMNVEV (reference sequence). The CDR3 DNA follows: TGTGCCAGCAGTCCGCAACAGGGGACCCCCTACAATGAGCAGTTCTTC. It is translated as CASSPQQGTPYNEQFF.

At least ten counts were recorded for this clonotype. The chain employs TRBV29-1 and TRBJ2-5; no reliable D call. The CDR3 contains 13 residues. Germline V gives CDR1 SQVTM, CDR2 ANQGSEA. The germline V and J ends were trimmed by 4 bases and 5 bases, with 14 bases remaining between them. The CDR3 nucleotides are TGCAGCGTTGGCCCCCGCGCGTGGGAGACCCAGTACTTC. Its translation: CSVGPRAWETQYF.

This clonotype was seen at least ten times. The rearrangement joins TRBV5-1 to TRBJ2-1; 9 positions agree with TRBD2. Germline CDR1 and CDR2: SGHRS and YFSETQ. Trimming removed 4 bases from V and 1 base from J; junction bases left unmatched: 6. The CDR3 is made up of 16 amino acids. The CDR3 sequence: CASSLFSGSSYNEQFF. CDR3 sequence (DNA): TGCGCCAGCAGCCTATTTAGCGGGAGTTCCTACAATGAGCAGTTCTTC.

The table lists this clonotype with many counts. The chain is built from TRBV12-3 or TRBV12-4 and TRBJ1-6; D remains ambiguous. This CDR3 has 12 amino acids. The V and J ends lost 7 bases and 10 bases respectively, with 11 bases between them. CDR3 protein: CASKVGGSPLHF. Here the CDR3 DNA reads TGTGCCAGCAAAGTGGGTGGGTCACCCCTCCACTTT.

This clonotype counts as medium-sized. The genes are TRBV20-1 and TRBJ2-7; possibly TRBD2 for D (5 bases). Germline loops: CDR1 DFQATT, CDR2 SNEGSKA (reference sequence). This CDR3 has 14 amino acids. Trimming cost V 5 bases and J 2 bases, with 16 bases left between them. Written as DNA, the CDR3 is TGCAGTGCTCGGATCGGGCTAGCACCCTACGAGCAGTACTTC. It codes for CSARIGLAPYEQYF.

This rearrangement joins TRBV20-1 to TRBJ2-5; TRBD1 matches 12 bases. The CDR3 sequence is 15 residues long. CDR1 and CDR2 from the germline V gene are DFQATT and SNEGSKA (reference sequence). V shed 3 bases and J 5 bases; nucleotides not matched to a gene: 7. CDR3 nucleotides: TGCAGTGCTAGTGTCGGGACAGGGGGCATGGAGACCCAGTACTTC. Protein: CSASVGTGGMETQYF.

This clonotype was counted many times. The rearrangement joins TRBV5-1 to TRBJ2-7, with D possibly TRBD2 on 5 matching bases. The CDR3 spans 12 residues. Germline V gene data show CDR1 as SGHRS and CDR2 as YFSETQ. V shed 3 bases and J shed 3 bases, with 7 bases lying between them. CDR3 region: CASSSRDYEQYF. Written as DNA, the CDR3 is TGCGCCAGCAGCTCCCGGGACTACGAGCAGTACTTC.

This clonotype was seen repeatedly, ten times or more. The chain couples TRBV5-1 to TRBJ1-3, with TRBD1 as a possible D gene (5 bases). The CDR3 length is 16 residues. The V gene's germline CDR1 is SGHRS and CDR2 YFSETQ. Trimming shortened V by 2 bases and J by 3 bases, and 15 bases separated the two germline ends. The CDR3 DNA follows: TGCGCCAGCAGCTTCGACCCGGGACCCTATGGAAACACCATATATTTT. Protein: CASSFDPGPYGNTIYF.

The CDR3 reads CSARGLESTDTQYF. As DNA, the CDR3 is TGCAGTGCAAGGGGACTGGAAAGCACAGATACGCAGTATTTT. The V and J genes are TRBV20-1 and TRBJ2-3, with D tentatively TRBD2 (6 bases). The germline V and J ends were trimmed by 6 bases and 0 bases, with 13 bases remaining between them. Germline CDR1 is DFQATT and CDR2 is SNEGSKA (reference sequence). The CDR3 extends over 14 amino acids.

Notes on this clonotype: The junction departs from the called germline gene at one end, perhaps through a read error. This sequence joins TRBV3-1 and TRBJ2-1; D gene uncertain. Germline loops: CDR1 LGHDT, CDR2 YNNKEL (reference sequence). CDR3 length: 13 amino acids. CDR3 in amino acids: CTSSLRLSNEQFF. DNA for the CDR3: TGTACCAGCAGCCTTCGACTGTCCAATGAGCAGTTCTTC.

This clonotype was counted between two and nine times. This CDR3 is CASTLRGLNYGYTF. The CDR3 bases are TGTGCCAGCACTCTGCGGGGATTGAACTATGGCTACACCTTC. V and J are TRBV12-3 or TRBV12-4 and TRBJ1-2; no reliable D call. V was pared by 7 bases and J by 2 bases, with 14 bases between. This CDR3 is 14 amino acids long.

This clonotype was detected ten times or more. The chain combines TRBV20-1 with TRBJ1-1, with 9 bases aligning to TRBD1. Germline V gives CDR1 DFQATT, CDR2 SNEGSKA (reference sequence). This CDR3 region has 14 residues. V trimming: 2 bases; J trimming: 6 bases; junction bases outside the gene matches: 7. CDR3 residues: CSARPGQGIAEAFF. The CDR3 nucleotides read TGCAGTGCTAGACCAGGACAGGGGATTGCTGAAGCTTTCTTT.

This clonotype was recorded a few times. The chain has TRBV6-1 and TRBJ1-1; TRBD1 aligns across 7 bases. Germline CDR1 reads MNHNS; CDR2 reads SASEGT. The CDR3 spans 14 residues. The V segment lost 7 bases and the J segment 4 bases; nucleotides outside the gene matches: 9. The CDR3 bases are TGTGCCAGCACCCCAGGGGGTTGGAGCACTGAAGCTTTCTTT. Its protein is CASTPGGWSTEAFF.

This clonotype was picked up a small number of times. V and J are TRBV15 and TRBJ2-2; 7 bases map to TRBD1. The germline V gene has CDR1 LNHNV and CDR2 YYDKDF (reference sequence). CDR3 length: 15 residues. V was pared by 2 bases and J by 0 bases, with 0 bases of the junction left unmatched. The CDR3 spells CATSRQGANTGELFF. CDR3 DNA: TGTGCCACCAGCAGACAGGGGGCGAACACCGGGGAGCTGTTTTTT. Variable domain in full (rest from reference TRBV15 and TRBJ2-2): DAMVIQNPRYQVTQFGKPVTLSCSQTLNHNVMYWYQQKSSQAPKLLFHYYDKDFNNEADTPDNFQSRRPNTSFCFLDIRSPGLGDTAMYLCATSRQGANTGELFFGEGSRLTVL.

This clonotype was found many times. The J gene is TRBJ2-1, the V gene TRBV7-9; unclear D gene. V lost 4 bases to trimming and J lost 0 bases, with 13 bases between them. The V gene's germline CDR1 is SEHNR and CDR2 FQNEAQ (reference sequence). CDR3 length: 16 residues. Here the CDR3 DNA reads TGTGCCAGCAGCTCCCTAGACTCGAGCTCCTACAATGAGCAGTTCTTC. Encoded protein: CASSSLDSSSYNEQFF.

This clonotype was seen many times. J is TRBJ2-1 and V is TRBV5-1, with 8 bases matching TRBD2. V lost 0 bases to trimming and J lost 8 bases; unmatched junction nucleotides: 7. CDR1 is SGHRS, CDR2 YFSETQ, per germline. This CDR3 region has 15 residues. CDR3 region: CASSLATSARDEQFF. CDR3 bases: TGCGCCAGCAGCTTGGCGACTAGCGCGAGGGATGAGCAGTTCTTC.

This clonotype has at least ten counts. CDR3 region: CSARDELAGDQETQYF. Written as DNA, the CDR3 is TGCAGTGCTAGAGATGAACTAGCGGGAGACCAAGAGACCCAGTACTTC. The genes are TRBV20-1 and TRBJ2-5; 11 nucleotides align to TRBD2. Germline values: CDR1 DFQATT, CDR2 SNEGSKA (reference sequence). The CDR3 extends over 16 amino acids. Trimming took 0 bases from V and 0 from J; bases not matched to a gene: 3.

In this sample, this clonotype turned up a few times. The rearrangement uses TRBV29-1 and TRBJ2-7, with a weak D call TRBD2 (5 bases). V lost 6 bases and J lost 3, with 15 bases in between. Germline loops: CDR1 SQVTM, CDR2 ANQGSEA. The CDR3 has 13 amino acids. The CDR3 bases are TGCAGCGTCCTCTCCTTAGGGAGCTACGAGCAGTACTTC. Residues: CSVLSLGSYEQYF.